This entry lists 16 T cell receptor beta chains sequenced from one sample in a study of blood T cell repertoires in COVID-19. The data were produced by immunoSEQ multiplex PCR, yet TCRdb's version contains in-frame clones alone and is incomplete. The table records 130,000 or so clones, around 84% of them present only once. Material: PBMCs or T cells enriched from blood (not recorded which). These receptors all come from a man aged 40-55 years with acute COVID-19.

The CDR3 here is CASSLDVRGGTVETQYF. The CDR3 DNA reads as TGCGCCAGCAGCTTGGACGTCCGCGGGGGTACGGTTGAGACCCAGTACTTC. V usage is TRBV5-1 and J usage is TRBJ2-5; 7 bases agree with TRBD2. The germline V gene encodes CDR1 SGHRS and CDR2 YFSETQ. V shed 0 bases, J shed 5 bases, and the junction held 13 bases outside the gene matches. The CDR3 sequence is 17 residues long.

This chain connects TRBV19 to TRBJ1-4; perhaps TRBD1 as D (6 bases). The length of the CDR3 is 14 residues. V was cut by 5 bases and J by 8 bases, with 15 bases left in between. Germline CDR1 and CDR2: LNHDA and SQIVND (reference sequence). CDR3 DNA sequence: TGTGCCAGTAGTCAAAGGGGGGGAAGAGAAAAACTGTTTTTT. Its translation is CASSQRGGREKLFF.

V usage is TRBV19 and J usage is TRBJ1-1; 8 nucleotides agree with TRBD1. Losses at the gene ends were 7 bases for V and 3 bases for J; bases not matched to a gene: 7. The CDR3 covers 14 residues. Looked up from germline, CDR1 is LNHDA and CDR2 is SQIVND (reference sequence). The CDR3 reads CASNRQGMDTEAFF. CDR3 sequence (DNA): TGTGCCAGTAACAGACAGGGGATGGACACTGAAGCTTTCTTT.

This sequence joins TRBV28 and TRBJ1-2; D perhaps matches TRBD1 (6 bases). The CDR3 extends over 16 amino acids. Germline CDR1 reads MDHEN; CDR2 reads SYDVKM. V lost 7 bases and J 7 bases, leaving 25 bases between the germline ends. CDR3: CASTSPAGGVYSGYTF. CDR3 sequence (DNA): TGTGCCAGCACTTCCCCGGCGGGGGGCGTATATAGTGGCTACACCTTC.

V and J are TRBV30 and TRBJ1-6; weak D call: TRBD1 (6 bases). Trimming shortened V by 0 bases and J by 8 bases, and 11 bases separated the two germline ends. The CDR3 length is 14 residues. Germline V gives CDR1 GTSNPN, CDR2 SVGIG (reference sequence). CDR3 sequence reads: CAWSVQGGDSPLHF. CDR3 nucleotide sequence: TGTGCCTGGAGTGTACAAGGGGGAGATTCACCCCTCCACTTT.

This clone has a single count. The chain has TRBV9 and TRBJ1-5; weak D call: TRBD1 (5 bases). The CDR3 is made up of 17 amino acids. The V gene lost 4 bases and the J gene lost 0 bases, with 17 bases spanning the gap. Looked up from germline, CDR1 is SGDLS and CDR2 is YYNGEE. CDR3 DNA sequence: TGTGCCAGCAGCCCCCGCGGGGGTCCTTATAGCAATCAGCCCCAGCATTTT. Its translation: CASSPRGGPYSNQPQHF.

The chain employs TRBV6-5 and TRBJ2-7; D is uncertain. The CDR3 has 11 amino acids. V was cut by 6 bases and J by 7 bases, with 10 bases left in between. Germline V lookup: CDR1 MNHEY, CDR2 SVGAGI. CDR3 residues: CASSQLGEQYF. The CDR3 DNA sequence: TGTGCCAGCAGCCAACTCGGGGAGCAGTACTTC.

The DNA of the CDR3 is TGTGCCATCAGTGTGCTCGGACAGGGGGGAGGCGAGCAGTACTTC. Its protein is CAISVLGQGGGEQYF. The rearrangement links TRBV10-3 to TRBJ2-7; TRBD1 agrees at 10 bases. Germline CDR1 reads ENHRY; CDR2 reads SYGVKD. The trim removed 4 bases at V and 6 bases at J, leaving 9 bases unmatched. The CDR3 has 15 amino acids.

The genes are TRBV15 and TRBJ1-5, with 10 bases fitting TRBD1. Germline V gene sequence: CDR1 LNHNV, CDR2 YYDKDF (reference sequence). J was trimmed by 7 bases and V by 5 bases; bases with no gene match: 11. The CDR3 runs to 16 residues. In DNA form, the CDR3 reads TGTGCCACCAGCGAAGCTGTAGACAGGGGGCGACAGCCCCAGCATTTT. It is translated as CATSEAVDRGRQPQHF.

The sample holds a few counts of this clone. CDR3: CSVRQIQGSYGYTF. Written as DNA, the CDR3 is TGCAGCGTCCGCCAGATTCAGGGGAGCTATGGCTACACCTTC. The chain uses TRBV29-1 and TRBJ1-2, with D tentatively TRBD1 (6 bases). The length of the CDR3 is 14 residues. The germline V gene encodes CDR1 SQVTM and CDR2 ANQGSEA. Trimming pared 6 bases from V and 4 bases from J, leaving 18 bases between.

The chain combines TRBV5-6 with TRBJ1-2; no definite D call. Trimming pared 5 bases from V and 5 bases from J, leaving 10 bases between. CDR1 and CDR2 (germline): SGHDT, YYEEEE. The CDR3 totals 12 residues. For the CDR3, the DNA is TGTGCCAGCAGTGCCACAGCTTATGGCTACACCTTC. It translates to CASSATAYGYTF.

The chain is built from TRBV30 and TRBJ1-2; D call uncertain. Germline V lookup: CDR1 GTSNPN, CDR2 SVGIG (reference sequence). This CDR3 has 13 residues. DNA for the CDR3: TGTGCTGTCTCAAGGCGAACAGCCGGTGGCTACACCTTC. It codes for CAVSRRTAGGYTF.

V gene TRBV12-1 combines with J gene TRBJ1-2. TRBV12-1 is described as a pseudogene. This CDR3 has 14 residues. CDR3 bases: TGTGCCAGCAGCCCAAGTGGGGAGGTCCATGGCTACACCTTC. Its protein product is CASSPSGEVHGYTF.

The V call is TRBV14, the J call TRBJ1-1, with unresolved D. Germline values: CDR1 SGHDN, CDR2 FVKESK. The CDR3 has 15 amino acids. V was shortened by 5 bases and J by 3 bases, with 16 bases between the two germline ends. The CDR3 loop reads CASSSLEGMDTEAFF. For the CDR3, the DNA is TGTGCCAGCAGCTCGCTGGAGGGCATGGACACTGAAGCTTTCTTT.

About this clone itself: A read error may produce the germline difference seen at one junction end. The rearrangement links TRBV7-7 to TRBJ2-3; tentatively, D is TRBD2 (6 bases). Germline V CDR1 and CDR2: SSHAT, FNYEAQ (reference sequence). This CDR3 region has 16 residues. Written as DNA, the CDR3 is TGTGCTAGCAGCTTAGGAACTAGCTGGGACACAGATACGCAGTATTTT. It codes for CASSLGTSWDTDTQYF.

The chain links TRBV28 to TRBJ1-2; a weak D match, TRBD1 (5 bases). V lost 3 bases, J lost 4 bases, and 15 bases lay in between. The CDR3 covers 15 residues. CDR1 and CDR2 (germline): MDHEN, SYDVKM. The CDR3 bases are TGTGCCAGCAGTTTGGGTCCAGGGCTATTCTATGGCTACACCTTC. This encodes CASSLGPGLFYGYTF.